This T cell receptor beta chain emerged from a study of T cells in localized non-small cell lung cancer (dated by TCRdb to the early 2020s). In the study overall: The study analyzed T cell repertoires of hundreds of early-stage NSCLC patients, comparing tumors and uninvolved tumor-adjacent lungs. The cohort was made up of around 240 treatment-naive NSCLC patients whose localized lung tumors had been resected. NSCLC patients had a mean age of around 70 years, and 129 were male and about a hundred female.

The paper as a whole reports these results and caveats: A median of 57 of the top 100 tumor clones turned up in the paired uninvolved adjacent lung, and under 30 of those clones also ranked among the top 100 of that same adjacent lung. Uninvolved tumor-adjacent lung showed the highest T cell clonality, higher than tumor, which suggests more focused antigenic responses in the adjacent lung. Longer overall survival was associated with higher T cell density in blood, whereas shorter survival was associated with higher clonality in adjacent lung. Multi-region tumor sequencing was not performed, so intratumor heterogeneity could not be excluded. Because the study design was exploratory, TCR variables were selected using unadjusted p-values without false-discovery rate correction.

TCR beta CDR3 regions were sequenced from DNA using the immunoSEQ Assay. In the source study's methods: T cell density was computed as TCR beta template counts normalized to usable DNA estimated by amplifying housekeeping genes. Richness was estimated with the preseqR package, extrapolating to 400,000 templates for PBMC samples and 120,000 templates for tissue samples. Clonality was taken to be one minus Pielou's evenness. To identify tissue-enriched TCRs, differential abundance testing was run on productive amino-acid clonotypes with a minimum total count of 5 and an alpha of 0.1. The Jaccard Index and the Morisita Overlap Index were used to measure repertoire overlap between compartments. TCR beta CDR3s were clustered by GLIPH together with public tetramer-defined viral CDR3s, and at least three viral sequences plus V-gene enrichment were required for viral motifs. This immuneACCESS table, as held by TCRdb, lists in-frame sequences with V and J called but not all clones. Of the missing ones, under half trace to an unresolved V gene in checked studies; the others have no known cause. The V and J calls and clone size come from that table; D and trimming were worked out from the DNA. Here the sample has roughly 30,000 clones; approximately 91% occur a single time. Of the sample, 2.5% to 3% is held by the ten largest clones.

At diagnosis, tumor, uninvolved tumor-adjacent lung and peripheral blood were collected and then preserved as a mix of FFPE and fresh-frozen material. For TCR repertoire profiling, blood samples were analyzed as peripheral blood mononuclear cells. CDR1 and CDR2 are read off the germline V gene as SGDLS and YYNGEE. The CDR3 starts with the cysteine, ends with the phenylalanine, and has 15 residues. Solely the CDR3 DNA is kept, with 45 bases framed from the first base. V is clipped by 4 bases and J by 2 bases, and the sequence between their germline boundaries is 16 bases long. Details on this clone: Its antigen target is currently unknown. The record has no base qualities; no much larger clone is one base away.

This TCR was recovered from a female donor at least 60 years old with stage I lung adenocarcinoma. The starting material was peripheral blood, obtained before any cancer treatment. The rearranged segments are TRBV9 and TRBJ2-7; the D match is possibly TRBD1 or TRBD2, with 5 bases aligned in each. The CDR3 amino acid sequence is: CASSSRDGKTYEQYF. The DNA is TGTGCCAGCAGCTCCCGGGACGGAAAAACCTACGAGCAGTACTTC.